This is a list of T cell receptor beta chains from one sample in a study of T cell repertoires in cytomegalovirus infection. In TCRdb, the reads were re-called with MiXCR into one record per CDR3 protein. Of hundreds of thousands of distinct CDR3 sequences in the sample, 20% to 25% are singletons; the top ten hold 18%. Material: CD8+ T cells from PBMCs. These TCRs come from a human donor in good health (CMV status not recorded). Some clones in this sample may be carry-over from other donors' samples. The CDR3 runs from the conserved cysteine through the conserved F or W. D genes are given only for firm matches. Where a row states a size, it is once, few, many or the class of an expanded clone; other rows omit it.

j_gene	v_gene	d_gene	abundance	len	CDR3nt	CDR3aa
TRBJ2-1	TRBV12-3/TRBV12-4	TRBD1	many	17	TGTGCCAGCAGTCTCGCAGCTGGGACAGGGACGTACAATGAGCAGTTCTTC	CASSLAAGTGTYNEQFF
TRBJ2-1	TRBV28	NA	many	12	TGTGCCAGCAGTTTTTCGGGGAATGAGCAGTTCTTC	CASSFSGNEQFF
TRBJ1-5	TRBV7-2	NA	NA	13	TGTGCCAGCAGCTTGGGACTTGTTCAGCCCCAGCATTTT	CASSLGLVQPQHF
TRBJ1-4	TRBV11-2	TRBD1	few	17	TGTGCCAGCAGCTTACGCTCCAGGGGGGGAGGCAATGAAAAACTGTTTTTT	CASSLRSRGGGNEKLFF
TRBJ1-1	TRBV2	NA	NA	15	TGTGCCAGCAGCCAAGGGGGGGACATTCTTACTGAAGCTTTCTTT	CASSQGGDILTEAFF
TRBJ2-3	TRBV25-1	NA	NA	12	TGTGCCAGCACACGGGACGCAGATACGCAGTATTTT	CASTRDADTQYF
TRBJ2-7	TRBV19	NA	NA	15	TGTGCCAGTAGTTATGGGACCGGGAATCATTACGAGCAGTACTTC	CASSYGTGNHYEQYF
TRBJ1-4	TRBV28	NA	few	14	TGTGCCAGCAGTTTTTTTCATAAGAATGAAAAACTGTTTTTT	CASSFFHKNEKLFF
TRBJ2-1	TRBV28	NA	few	17	TGTGCCAGCGAAGGGTATTTGGACGGGGGGCGGTACAATGAGCAGTTCTTC	CASEGYLDGGRYNEQFF
TRBJ2-2	TRBV11-3	NA	NA	17	TGTGCCAGCAGCTTAGGGGAGACAGGTCCGAACACCGGGGAGCTGTTTTTT	CASSLGETGPNTGELFF
TRBJ1-3	TRBV7-9	NA	few	15	TGTGCCAGCAGCCAAGGGACAATCTCTGGAAACACCATATATTTT	CASSQGTISGNTIYF
TRBJ2-7	TRBV12-5	NA	few	18	TGTGCTAGTGGTTTGCCTCCGACCAGGCAGACGAGCTCCTACGAGCAGTACTTC	CASGLPPTRQTSSYEQYF
TRBJ2-5	TRBV29-1	TRBD1	NA	13	TGCAGCGTTGAGGACAGGAACCAAGAGACCCAGTACTTC	CSVEDRNQETQYF
TRBJ2-1	TRBV10-3	NA	NA	14	TGTGCCATCAGTGAGTCAACAGTAATTGGTGAGCAGTTCTTC	CAISESTVIGEQFF
TRBJ2-1	TRBV7-9	NA	many	13	TGTGCCAGCAGCTTAGGGCTTTACAATGAGCAGTTCTTC	CASSLGLYNEQFF
TRBJ2-2	TRBV4-2	TRBD2	NA	17	TGTGCCAGCAGCCAAGAAGGGACTAGCGCGTGGACCGGGGAGCTGTTTTTT	CASSQEGTSAWTGELFF
TRBJ1-1	TRBV11-2	NA	NA	16	TGTGCCAGCAGCCGCCTCGGACAGTCTTTGAACACTGAAGCTTTCTTT	CASSRLGQSLNTEAFF
TRBJ1-2	TRBV6-5	NA	NA	13	TGTGCCAGCAGTTACGAACAGGGCTATGGCTACACCTTC	CASSYEQGYGYTF
TRBJ2-3	TRBV7-3	TRBD2	many	15	TGTGCCAGCAGCTTTCTAGCGGGGGACACAGATACGCAGTATTTT	CASSFLAGDTDTQYF
TRBJ2-6	TRBV25-1	NA	few	11	TGTGCCAGCAGTATGACAGACGTCCTGACTTTC	CASSMTDVLTF
TRBJ1-2	TRBV4-1	NA	few	12	TGCGCCAGCAACAACGGGGGGCCTGGCTACACCTTC	CASNNGGPGYTF
TRBJ2-2	TRBV28	NA	NA	12	TGTGCCAGCATACAGGAGACCGGGGAGCTGTTTTTT	CASIQETGELFF
TRBJ2-7	TRBV28	NA	NA	13	TGTGCCAGCAGTTCGGGCCCCCTCTACGAGCAGTACTTC	CASSSGPLYEQYF
TRBJ1-1	TRBV14	TRBD1	NA	15	TGTGCCAGCAGCCGCCCCGGGACAGGTTTGACTGAAGCTTTCTTT	CASSRPGTGLTEAFF
TRBJ1-2	TRBV7-2	NA	many	13	TGTGCCAGCAGCTTATATGTCGAGTTGGGCTACACCTTC	CASSLYVELGYTF
TRBJ2-7	TRBV28	NA	NA	14	TGTGCCAGCAGTTTATGGGGGGGATCCTACGAGCAGTACTTC	CASSLWGGSYEQYF
TRBJ1-4	TRBV27	TRBD1	few	16	TGTGCCAGCAGTTCGGGACAGGGGGCCTCTAATGAAAAACTGTTTTTT	CASSSGQGASNEKLFF
TRBJ2-7	TRBV6-6	NA	few	15	TGTGCCAGCAGTACCCTTGGTCCAATACCCTACGAGCAGTACTTC	CASSTLGPIPYEQYF
TRBJ2-5	TRBV12-3/TRBV12-4	NA	few	15	TGTGCCAGCAGTTTGTGGAGCGGAGCCCAAGAGACCCAGTACTTC	CASSLWSGAQETQYF
TRBJ2-3	TRBV7-3	TRBD2	few	16	TGTGCCAGCAGCTTAATAAGCGGGGGGGCCTTGGATACGCAGTATTTT	CASSLISGGALDTQYF
TRBJ2-7	TRBV7-8	NA	few	15	TGTGCCAGCAGCTCCGGGGATTTAGGAATTTCCGAGCAGTACTTC	CASSSGDLGISEQYF
TRBJ2-6	TRBV11-2	NA	NA	14	TGTGCCAGCAGCTTGGACTCTGGGGCCAACGTCCTGACTTTC	CASSLDSGANVLTF
TRBJ1-4	TRBV7-2	NA	many	15	TGTGCCAGCAGCTTAGATGAGGGAACTAATGAAAAACTGTTTTTT	CASSLDEGTNEKLFF
TRBJ1-5	TRBV7-2	NA	many	16	TGTGCCAGCAGCTTTGGTCCGGGTTATAGCAATCAGCCCCAGCATTTT	CASSFGPGYSNQPQHF
TRBJ1-1	TRBV28	NA	many	12	TGTGCCAGCAGTTTAAGAGGGGCTGAAGCTTTCTTT	CASSLRGAEAFF
TRBJ2-2	TRBV27	NA	NA	14	TGTGCCAGCAGCCCTGACGAGAGGTCCGGGGAGCTGTTTTTT	CASSPDERSGELFF
TRBJ2-5	TRBV7-2	NA	NA	18	TGTGCCAGCAGCTTAGAAAAGGCTATCCAATTTTATTCGGAGACCCAGTACTTC	CASSLEKAIQFYSETQYF
TRBJ2-5	TRBV11-2	NA	NA	14	TGTGCCAGCAGCTTAGATCATGGTCAAGAGACCCAGTACTTC	CASSLDHGQETQYF
TRBJ2-3	TRBV7-9	NA	NA	16	TGTGCCAGCAGCTCGGCAGGGGCTATAGGCACAGATACGCAGTATTTT	CASSSAGAIGTDTQYF
TRBJ2-2	TRBV7-2	TRBD2	many	15	TGTGCCAGCAGCTTCTCGCGGGGGGGAACCGGGGAGCTGTTTTTT	CASSFSRGGTGELFF
TRBJ1-4	TRBV12-3/TRBV12-4	TRBD1	NA	14	TGTGCCAGCAGGCCGGGACAGCCCAATGAAAAACTGTTTTTT	CASRPGQPNEKLFF
TRBJ1-4	TRBV12-3/TRBV12-4	NA	few	14	TGTGCCAGCAGTACGACAGTTTGGGTTGAAAAACTGTTTTTT	CASSTTVWVEKLFF
TRBJ2-1	TRBV12-3/TRBV12-4	NA	many	14	TGTGCCAGCAGTCTCACCCTTGGGGGGAATGAGCAGTTCTTC	CASSLTLGGNEQFF
TRBJ2-5	TRBV20-1	NA	few	13	TGCAGTGCTAGAGGCCCGAACCAAGAGACCCAGTACTTC	CSARGPNQETQYF
TRBJ1-5	TRBV7-2	NA	NA	17	TGTGCCAGCAGCCCGGGTTCTTGGACATCGCGCAATCAGCCCCAGCATTTT	CASSPGSWTSRNQPQHF
TRBJ2-7	TRBV15	NA	NA	12	TGTGCCACCAGCAGAGATATTGGGGAGCAGTACTTC	CATSRDIGEQYF
TRBJ1-1	TRBV29-1	NA	few	11	TGCAGCGTTGAGGTTCAGGGGAGGGCTTTCTTT	CSVEVQGRAFF
TRBJ1-2	TRBV6-8	TRBD1	NA	12	TGTGCCAGCAGTCCGAACAGGGGGGAATACACCTTC	CASSPNRGEYTF
TRBJ2-3	TRBV29-1	NA	NA	14	TGCAGCGTTGAGGCCAGGGGCGGAACAGATACGCAGTATTTT	CSVEARGGTDTQYF
TRBJ1-5	TRBV12-3/TRBV12-4	NA	NA	16	TGTGCCAGCAGTTTCCCGACTAGCGGGGGGGAAGATACGCAGCATTTT	CASSFPTSGGEDTQHF
TRBJ2-4	TRBV27	TRBD2	many	13	TGTGCCAGAGTCCGGGGGGTCCAGGACATTCAGTACTTC	CARVRGVQDIQYF
TRBJ2-3	TRBV7-2	TRBD2	NA	13	TGTGCCAGCAGCCCTCGACTAGCGGGGGAATCCTTCTTT	CASSPRLAGESFF
TRBJ2-5	TRBV7-3	TRBD1	many	16	TGTGCCAGCAGCTTAATTGGGGACAGAGATCAAGAGACCCAGTACTTC	CASSLIGDRDQETQYF
TRBJ2-4	TRBV7-2	TRBD1	few	15	TGTGCCAGCAGCCCGACAGGGAATGGCAAAAACATTCAGTACTTC	CASSPTGNGKNIQYF
TRBJ1-1	TRBV4-3	NA	NA	13	TGCGCCAGCTCAGGGACGTTGAACACTGAAGCTTTCTTT	CASSGTLNTEAFF
TRBJ2-5	TRBV7-2	TRBD2	NA	16	TGTGCCAGCAGTTATACCCCCGGACTAGCGGTGGAGACCCAGTACTTC	CASSYTPGLAVETQYF
TRBJ2-7	TRBV29-1	NA	NA	13	TGCAGCGTTGAAGGAGACAATTCCTACGAGCAGTACTTC	CSVEGDNSYEQYF
TRBJ1-1	TRBV19	NA	NA	13	TGTGCCAGTAGGCAGGGGACGAACACTGAAGCTTTCTTT	CASRQGTNTEAFF
TRBJ2-4	TRBV20-1	NA	few	11	TGCAGTGCTAAAACTAGCAACGATCAGTACTTC	CSAKTSNDQYF
TRBJ2-5	TRBV6-6	NA	few	15	TGTGCCAGCAGTTACTCGATGGGGGTCCAAGAGACCCAGTACTTC	CASSYSMGVQETQYF